This T cell receptor (beta chain) was captured in a study of blood T cell repertoires in COVID-19 (dated by TCRdb to between 2020 and 2021). Regarding the study in general: Samples from collaborators originated in the United States, Italy and Spain and spanned both the acute and convalescent phases of COVID-19. The prospective study material was composed of cDNA or gDNA derived from T cells, B-cell-depleted T cells, or PBMCs. Deeply sampled blood TCRbeta repertoires from subjects exposed to, actively infected with, or recovered from COVID-19 were included in the dataset. The repertoires were released in a freely available public database meant as a resource for research on the immune response to SARS-CoV-2. The samples were drawn from the first 160 participants of the ongoing ImmuneRACE study and from 1,254 subjects provided by 6 global collaborators. Nearly every sample came with metadata listing a de-identified subject ID, COVID-19 status, age in years and sex. Where HLA class I and class II types were available, the types were taken from metadata supplied by the sample provider, not from assay-based typing.

A note on this clone: Its antigen remains unidentified. Per-nucleotide qualities are absent, and no much larger clonotype sits a single base away.

On the study overall, not on this receptor specifically: Clinical and demographic metadata were provided uncurated, with the amount varying by source and participant.

Trimmed from V: 0 bases; trimmed from J: 1 base; junction bases lacking a gene match: 7. Per the germline V gene, SGHAT is the CDR1 and FQNNGV is the CDR2. The CDR3 spans 18 residues, from the cysteine through the phenylalanine. Just the 54-base CDR3 DNA is kept, in frame starting at base 1. TCRbeta CDR3 regions were amplified from genomic DNA by means of the immunoSEQ Assay, a bias-controlled multiplex PCR. The authors' pipeline ran thus. Within the assay, amplification of reference gene primers was used to estimate how many nucleated cells each sample contained. Sequence reads were collapsed and filtered to measure the absolute abundance of every unique TCRbeta CDR3 rearrangement. For each sample, productive Simpson clonality was calculated as the square root of Simpson's diversity index across productive rearrangements. In its TCRdb copy, this immuneACCESS table keeps in-frame sequences only and misses some clones. Where compared with another copy, unresolved V genes explain less than half of these, and the others have no known cause. V and J calls plus clone size are reproduced from that table; the DNA served to infer D and trimming. The sample has 130,000 to 150,000 clones on record, approximately 79% of them singletons. Less than 4.5% of the sample belongs to the ten largest clones.

Each collaborating institution followed its own protocols to collect whole blood in K2EDTA tubes. For TCRbeta analysis, collaborators shipped samples in one of three forms: frozen whole blood, isolated PBMCs, or DNA extracted from either of those sample types. Sequencing was done on a sample of peripheral blood. This receptor chain uses TRBV11-2 and TRBJ2-5; the central 11 bases match TRBD2. This sequence originates from a man aged 60 to 75 with acute or convalescent COVID-19. The CDR3 protein sequence reads: CASSLDGIGTSGQETQYF. Here is the DNA: TGTGCCAGCAGCTTAGATGGTATTGGGACTAGCGGCCAAGAGACCCAGTACTTC.